Each of the 3 T cell receptor beta chains below was sequenced from the same sample in a study of cytomegalovirus exposure and HLA in healthy donors. Profiled with immunoSEQ multiplex PCR; TCRdb holds only in-frame clones, not every one. The data contain approximately 65,000 clones, 94% of them seen just once; the ten biggest clones take up 1%. The sample taken for sequencing was PBMCs. All receptors come from a woman aged 18-35 years in good health and CMV-seronegative.

Only one count was recorded for this clone. The chain has TRBV7-9 and TRBJ1-5; D is possibly TRBD1 (5 bases). The CDR3 runs to 15 residues. Germline CDR1 SEHNR, CDR2 FQNEAQ (reference sequence). The V gene lost 5 bases and the J gene lost 7 bases, with 18 bases spanning the gap. The CDR3 loop is CASSDTQGSSQPQHF. The CDR3 DNA reads TGTGCCAGCAGCGATACTCAGGGAAGCAGCCAGCCCCAGCATTTT.

About this clone: One junction end disagrees with the germline gene, perhaps due to a read error. The rearrangement links TRBV5-5 to TRBJ1-2, with D perhaps matching TRBD1 (6 bases). Germline V gives CDR1 SGHKS, CDR2 YYEKEE (reference sequence). The CDR3 length is 13 residues. The CDR3 DNA reads as TGTGCCAGCAGCCTTGGGGGGGACATATGGATTCGCTTC. Translating it yields CASSLGGDIWIRF.

This chain uses TRBV4-1 with TRBJ1-1; TRBD1 might be the D (6 bases). The CDR3 extends over 17 amino acids. Germline-derived CDR1 and CDR2 are MGHRA and YSYEKL. V gave up 0 bases and J gave up 3 bases, with 17 bases separating them. The CDR3 spells CASSQEGQGTGDTEAFF. In DNA, the CDR3 is TGCGCCAGCAGCCAAGAAGGGCAGGGGACCGGGGACACTGAAGCTTTCTTT.